Below are 9 T cell receptor beta chains sequenced from a single sample in a study of blood T cell repertoires in COVID-19. Sequencing was performed with immunoSEQ multiplex PCR; in TCRdb, only in-frame clones are kept and a portion is missing. The data contain hundreds of thousands of clones, 88% of them singletons. The sequenced sample consisted of peripheral blood. The receptors here all came from a young woman with COVID-19, enrolled during active disease.

The chain recombines TRBV11-2 with TRBJ2-7; the match to TRBD2 covers 7 bases. J gave up 7 bases and V 1 base, and 4 bases lay outside the gene matches. Germline CDR1 SGHAT, CDR2 FQNNGV. The length of the CDR3 is 13 residues. CDR3 amino acids: CASSLVIAGEQYF. The CDR3 region has the DNA TGTGCCAGCAGCTTAGTGATAGCGGGTGAGCAGTACTTC. Based on the CDR3 plus reference TRBV11-2 and TRBJ2-7, the full variable domain is EAGVAQSPRYKIIEKRQSVAFWCNPISGHATLYWYQQILGQGPKLLIQFQNNGVVDDSQLPKDRFSAERLKGVDSTLKIQPAKLEDSAVYLCASSLVIAGEQYFGPGTRLTVT.

The chain is built from TRBV5-5 and TRBJ1-5; a weak D match, TRBD1 (5 bases). Per the germline V gene, CDR1 is SGHKS and CDR2 is YYEKEE (reference sequence). Deletions cut 1 base from V and 2 bases from J, with 13 bases between. CDR3 size: 16 residues. The CDR3 region is CASSLLGPRGNQPQHF. Here the CDR3 DNA reads TGTGCCAGCAGCTTGTTGGGGCCCCGGGGCAATCAGCCCCAGCATTTT.

The rearrangement joins TRBV15 to TRBJ1-5; possible D gene TRBD1, 5 bases. Germline V CDR1 and CDR2: LNHNV, YYDKDF (reference sequence). This CDR3 is built from 16 residues. V was trimmed by 1 base and J by 3 bases, leaving 13 bases between them. The CDR3 sequence is CATSRGGGVANQPQHF. The CDR3 region has the DNA TGTGCCACCAGCAGAGGGGGAGGGGTGGCCAATCAGCCCCAGCATTTT. Full variable domain (remainder filled in from reference TRBV15 and TRBJ1-5): DAMVIQNPRYQVTQFGKPVTLSCSQTLNHNVMYWYQQKSSQAPKLLFHYYDKDFNNEADTPDNFQSRRPNTSFCFLDIRSPGLGDTAMYLCATSRGGGVANQPQHFGDGTRLSIL.

This chain connects TRBV5-1 to TRBJ2-5, with 13 bases fitting TRBD2. The CDR3 is 15 residues long. The J segment lost 5 bases and the V segment lost 5 bases, leaving 6 bases of the junction unmatched. Germline CDR1 reads SGHRS; CDR2 reads YFSETQ. The DNA for the CDR3 is TGCGCCAGCAGAGGGACTAGCGGGATTGGGGAGACCCAGTACTTC. Amino acid sequence: CASRGTSGIGETQYF.

The V call is TRBV25-1, the J call TRBJ2-5, with a weak D call TRBD1 (6 bases). The V end lost 7 bases, the J end lost 5 bases, and 11 bases lay between the germline ends. Germline CDR1 reads MGHDK; CDR2 reads SYGVNS. The CDR3 runs 12 residues. The CDR3 reads CASKQGLETQYF. CDR3 in DNA: TGTGCCAGCAAACAGGGATTGGAGACCCAGTACTTC.

This chain connects TRBV19 to TRBJ1-5; 8 bases fit TRBD1. The CDR3 is 14 residues long. The germline V gene encodes CDR1 LNHDA and CDR2 SQIVND (reference sequence). J gave up 6 bases and V 5 bases, and 6 bases lay outside the gene matches. This chain's CDR3 is CASSLGQDGQPQHF. CDR3 coding DNA: TGTGCCAGTAGTCTGGGACAGGATGGTCAGCCCCAGCATTTT.

V usage is TRBV4-1 and J usage is TRBJ2-1; TRBD1 matches 7 bases. V shed 0 bases, J shed 10 bases, and the junction held 9 bases outside the gene matches. CDR3 length: 15 amino acids. The germline gives CDR1 MGHRA, CDR2 YSYEKL. CDR3 in DNA: TGCGCCAGCAGCCAAGATCGAGGGGGCTTATGGGAGCAGTTCTTC. This codes for CASSQDRGGLWEQFF.

The genes are TRBV3-1 (or the pseudogene TRBV3-2) and TRBJ2-3; no firm D call. Trimming cost V 4 bases and J 2 bases, with 13 bases left between them. The CDR3 spans 15 residues. Germline values: CDR1 LGHDT, CDR2 YNNKEL (reference sequence). The CDR3 region has the DNA TGTGCCAGCAGCCCCATTAAAACCTACACAGATACGCAGTATTTT. It translates to CASSPIKTYTDTQYF.

V gene TRBV12-3 or TRBV12-4 combines with J gene TRBJ2-7, with 8 bases matching TRBD1. The junction had 5 bases not matched to a gene; V was cut back by 7 bases and J by 3 bases. This CDR3 comprises 13 residues. Here the CDR3 DNA reads TGTGCCAGCAACAGGGGGGCCTACTACGAGCAGTACTTC. Translating gives CASNRGAYYEQYF.